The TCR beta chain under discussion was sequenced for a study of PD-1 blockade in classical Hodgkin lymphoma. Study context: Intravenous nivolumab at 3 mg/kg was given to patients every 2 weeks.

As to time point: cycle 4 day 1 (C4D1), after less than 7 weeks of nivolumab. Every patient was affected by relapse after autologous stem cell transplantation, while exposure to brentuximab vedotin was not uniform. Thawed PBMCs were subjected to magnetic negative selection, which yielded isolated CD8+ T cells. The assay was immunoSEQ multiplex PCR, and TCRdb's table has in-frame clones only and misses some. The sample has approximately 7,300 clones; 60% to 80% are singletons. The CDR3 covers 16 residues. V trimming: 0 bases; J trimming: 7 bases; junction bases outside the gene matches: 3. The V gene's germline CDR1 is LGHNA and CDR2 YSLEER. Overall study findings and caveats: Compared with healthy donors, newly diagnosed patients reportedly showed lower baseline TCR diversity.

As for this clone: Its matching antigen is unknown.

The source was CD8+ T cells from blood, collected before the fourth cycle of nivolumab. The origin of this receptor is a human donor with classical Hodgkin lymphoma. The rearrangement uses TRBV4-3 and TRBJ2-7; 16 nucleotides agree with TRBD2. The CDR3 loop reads CASSQDRGLAGGEQYF. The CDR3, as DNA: TGCGCCAGCAGCCAAGATAGGGGACTAGCGGGAGGGGAGCAGTACTTC.